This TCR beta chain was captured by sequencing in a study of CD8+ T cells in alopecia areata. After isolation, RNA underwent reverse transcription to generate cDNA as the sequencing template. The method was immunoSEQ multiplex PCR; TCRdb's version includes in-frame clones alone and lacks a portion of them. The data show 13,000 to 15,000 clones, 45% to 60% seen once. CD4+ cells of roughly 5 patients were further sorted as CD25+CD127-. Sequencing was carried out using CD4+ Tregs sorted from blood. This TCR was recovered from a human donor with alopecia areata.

In DNA form, the CDR3 reads TGTGCCAGCAAGAGGGTGACTGGGGCCAACGTCCTGACTTTC. Translated, it gives CASKRVTGANVLTF. J is TRBJ2-6 and V is TRBV11-2; TRBD2 is a possible D gene (5 bases). Germline V gives CDR1 SGHAT, CDR2 FQNNGV. The CDR3 has 14 residues. V lost 7 bases, J lost 2 bases, and 9 bases lay in between.